The rows below give T cell receptor beta chains drawn from one sample of a study of T-cell memory formation after mild COVID-19. Each CDR3 protein is one row after TCRdb ran MiXCR on the 5' RACE reads. The sample has 350,000 to 500,000 distinct CDR3 sequences, about a sixth seen once. Sequencing input: PBMCs or a T cell subset sorted from them (not recorded which). The origin of the receptors is a man younger than 35 who had mild COVID-19 (a few samples of this study predate the infection). Cell type and time point are not known. CDR3s include the opening cysteine and the closing phenylalanine or tryptophan. The D gene is left open where the match is weak. The size of a clone is reported for some rows only, either as once, few or many, or as a class for expanded clones.

CDR3 protein | CDR3 DNA | D gene | V gene | clone size | J gene
CASSFYSRLEKLFF | TGTGCCAGCAGTTTCTACAGCCGGCTTGAAAAACTGTTTTTT | - | TRBV28 | - | TRBJ1-4
CASSLGQTSEAFF | TGTGCCAGCAGCTTGGGACAGACCAGTGAAGCTTTCTTT | TRBD1 | TRBV7-9 | - | TRBJ1-1
CASSSTLSGGVFF | TGTGCCAGCAGTAGCACACTCAGCGGGGGTGTGTTCTTC | TRBD2 | TRBV6-2/TRBV6-3 | few | TRBJ2-1
CSASPSNEQFF | TGCAGTGCTAGCCCAAGCAATGAGCAGTTCTTC | - | TRBV20-1 | - | TRBJ2-1
CASSSGSADRGANTEAFF | TGTGCCAGCAGTTCAGGATCCGCGGACAGGGGCGCCAACACTGAAGCTTTCTTT | TRBD1 | TRBV28 | - | TRBJ1-1
CASSPQGARSYEQYF | TGTGCCAGCAGTCCTCAGGGGGCGCGTTCCTACGAGCAGTACTTC | TRBD1 | TRBV27 | - | TRBJ2-7
CASSERDTQYF | TGTGCCAGCAGCGAGAGGGATACGCAGTATTTT | - | TRBV11-2 | few | TRBJ2-3
CSANSNSGVKNIQYF | TGCAGTGCTAATTCAAATAGCGGGGTCAAAAACATTCAGTACTTC | TRBD2 | TRBV20-1 | few | TRBJ2-4
CASSGPPVSENIQYF | TGTGCCAGCAGTGGTCCTCCCGTCTCGGAAAACATTCAGTACTTC | - | TRBV6-1 | few | TRBJ2-4
CASSLPGGKGYGYTF | TGTGCCAGCAGCTTGCCGGGGGGCAAAGGCTATGGCTACACCTTC | - | TRBV7-9 | - | TRBJ1-2
CASSRYTDTQYF | TGTGCCAGCAGTCGTTACACAGATACGCAGTATTTT | - | TRBV7-2 | many | TRBJ2-3
CASSTGWGGTEAFF | TGTGCCAGTTCGACCGGGTGGGGGGGCACTGAAGCTTTCTTT | - | TRBV19 | - | TRBJ1-1
CASRFLGNTEAFF | TGTGCCAGCAGATTTTTGGGGAACACTGAAGCTTTCTTT | - | TRBV7-8 | - | TRBJ1-1
CASSYSLAGVWDEQFF | TGTGCCAGCAGTTACTCACTAGCGGGGGTGTGGGATGAGCAGTTCTTC | TRBD2 | TRBV6-5 | - | TRBJ2-1
CASSESNEQFF | TGTGCCAGCAGTGAGAGCAATGAGCAGTTCTTC | - | TRBV2 | - | TRBJ2-1
CSARDPRGSDTQYF | TGCAGTGCTAGAGATCCGCGGGGGTCAGATACGCAGTATTTT | TRBD2 | TRBV20-1 | few | TRBJ2-3
CAISESGADTQYF | TGTGCCATCAGTGAGTCGGGAGCAGATACGCAGTATTTT | - | TRBV10-3 | many | TRBJ2-3
CASSSRTRRVDTQYF | TGTGCCAGCAGCTCGAGGACTAGGAGGGTGGATACGCAGTATTTT | TRBD2 | TRBV7-8 | - | TRBJ2-3
CASSPPVRQGREQFF | TGTGCCAGCTCACCACCGGTCCGACAGGGGCGCGAGCAGTTCTTC | TRBD1 | TRBV18 | - | TRBJ2-1
CAISETKNTEAFF | TGTGCCATCAGTGAGACAAAGAACACTGAAGCTTTCTTT | - | TRBV10-3 | few | TRBJ1-1
CASRGGVGTGELFF | TGTGCCAGCAGAGGGGGGGTAGGGACCGGGGAGCTGTTTTTT | - | TRBV27 | - | TRBJ2-2
CAIRTSETQYF | TGTGCCATCAGAACTTCGGAGACCCAGTACTTC | - | TRBV10-3 | - | TRBJ2-5
CAITGGAEAFF | TGTGCCATCACGGGAGGCGCTGAAGCTTTCTTT | - | TRBV10-3 | few | TRBJ1-1
CASSFETLLTDTQYF | TGTGCCAGCAGCTTTGAGACACTACTTACAGATACGCAGTATTTT | - | TRBV5-6 | many | TRBJ2-3
CAREESGANVLTF | TGTGCCAGGGAGGAATCTGGGGCCAACGTCCTGACTTTC | - | TRBV7-2 | - | TRBJ2-6
CASRTSGGAGADTQYF | TGCGCCAGCAGGACTAGCGGGGGGGCTGGGGCAGATACGCAGTATTTT | TRBD2 | TRBV5-1 | - | TRBJ2-3
CASSFTGRDQPQHF | TGCGCCAGCAGCTTTACAGGGAGGGATCAGCCCCAGCATTTT | - | TRBV5-1 | - | TRBJ1-5
CASSQEGGGGAAGELFF | TGTGCCAGCAGCCAAGAGGGTGGCGGGGGGGCAGCCGGGGAGCTGTTTTTT | TRBD2 | TRBV4-2 | few | TRBJ2-2
CASSFFKSNTEAFF | TGTGCCAGCAGTTTCTTCAAATCGAACACTGAAGCTTTCTTT | - | TRBV6-1 | few | TRBJ1-1
CSVEGQGKNIQYF | TGCAGCGTTGAAGGACAGGGAAAAAACATTCAGTACTTC | TRBD1 | TRBV29-1 | many | TRBJ2-4